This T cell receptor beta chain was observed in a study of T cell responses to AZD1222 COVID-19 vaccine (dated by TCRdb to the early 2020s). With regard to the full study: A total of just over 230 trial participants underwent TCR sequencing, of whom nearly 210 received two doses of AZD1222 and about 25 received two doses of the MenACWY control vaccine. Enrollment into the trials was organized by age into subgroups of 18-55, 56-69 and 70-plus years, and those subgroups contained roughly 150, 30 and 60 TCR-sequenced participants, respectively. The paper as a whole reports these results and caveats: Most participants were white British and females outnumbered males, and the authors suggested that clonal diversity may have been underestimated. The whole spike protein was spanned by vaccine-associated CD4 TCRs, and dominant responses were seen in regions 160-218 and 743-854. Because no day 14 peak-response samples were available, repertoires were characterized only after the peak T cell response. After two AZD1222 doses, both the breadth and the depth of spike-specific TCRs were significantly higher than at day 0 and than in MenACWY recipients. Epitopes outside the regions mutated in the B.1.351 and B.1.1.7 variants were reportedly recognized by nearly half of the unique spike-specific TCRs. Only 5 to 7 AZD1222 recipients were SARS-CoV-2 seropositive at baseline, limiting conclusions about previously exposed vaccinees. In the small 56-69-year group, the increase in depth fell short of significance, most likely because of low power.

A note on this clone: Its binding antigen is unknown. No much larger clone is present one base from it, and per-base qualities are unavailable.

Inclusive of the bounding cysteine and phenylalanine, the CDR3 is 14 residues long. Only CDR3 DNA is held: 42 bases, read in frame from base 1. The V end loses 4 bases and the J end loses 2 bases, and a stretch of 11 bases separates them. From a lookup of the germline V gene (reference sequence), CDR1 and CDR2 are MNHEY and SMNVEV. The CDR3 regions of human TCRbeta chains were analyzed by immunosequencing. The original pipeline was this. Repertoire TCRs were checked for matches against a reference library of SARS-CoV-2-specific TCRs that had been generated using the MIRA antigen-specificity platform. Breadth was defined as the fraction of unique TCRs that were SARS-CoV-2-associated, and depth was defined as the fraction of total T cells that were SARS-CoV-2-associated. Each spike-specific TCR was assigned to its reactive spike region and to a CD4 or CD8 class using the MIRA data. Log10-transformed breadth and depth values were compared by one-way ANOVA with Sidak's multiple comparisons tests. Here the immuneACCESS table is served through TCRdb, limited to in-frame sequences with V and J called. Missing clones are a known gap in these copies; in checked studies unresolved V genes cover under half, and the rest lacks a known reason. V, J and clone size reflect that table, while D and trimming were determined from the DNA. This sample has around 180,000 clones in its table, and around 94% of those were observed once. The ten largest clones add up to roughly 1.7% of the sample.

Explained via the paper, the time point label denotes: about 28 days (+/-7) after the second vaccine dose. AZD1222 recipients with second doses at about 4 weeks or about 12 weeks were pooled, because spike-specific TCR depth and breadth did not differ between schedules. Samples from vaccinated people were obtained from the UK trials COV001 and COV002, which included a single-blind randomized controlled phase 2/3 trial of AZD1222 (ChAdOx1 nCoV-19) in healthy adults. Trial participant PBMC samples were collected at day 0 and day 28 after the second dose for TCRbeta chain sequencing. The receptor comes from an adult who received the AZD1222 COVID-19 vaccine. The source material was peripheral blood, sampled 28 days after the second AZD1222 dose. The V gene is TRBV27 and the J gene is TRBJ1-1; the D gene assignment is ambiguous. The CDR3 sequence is CASSSLSVNTEAFF. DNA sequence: TGTGCCAGCAGTTCCCTCTCGGTTAACACTGAAGCTTTCTTT.